This TCR beta chain was identified during a study of control samples from healthy donors and cancer patients. The CDR3 is 12 residues long. Germline trimming cut 6 bases from V and 8 bases from J; bases unmatched to any gene: 3. Data came from immunoSEQ multiplex PCR; TCRdb stores just in-frame clones and leaves some out. The sample has around 79,000 clones; more than 85% are singletons. The chain joins TRBV12-3 or TRBV12-4 to TRBJ1-4, with TRBD1 identical over 7 bases. Sequencing input: PBMCs. The receptor was isolated from a woman aged 40 to 50 with lung cancer. This CDR3 is CASRVDREKLFF. The CDR3 DNA follows: TGTGCCAGCAGGGTGGACAGGGAAAAACTGTTTTTT.